This T cell receptor (beta chain) was sequenced for a study of shared clonotypes between healthy human individuals. Remarks on this clone: The identical CDR3 is also encoded by other nucleotide sequences in the sample.

Some clones are missing from TCRdb's copy, which holds only in-frame ones; the method was immunoSEQ multiplex PCR. The sample lists millions of clones, roughly nine tenths occurring once. Germline V CDR1 and CDR2: MGHRA, YSYEKL. Trimming removed 1 base from V and 7 bases from J, with 10 bases in between. CDR3 length equals 13 residues. The clonotype originates from a man between 18 and 35 years old in good health. J is TRBJ1-2 and V is TRBV4-1, with a weak D call TRBD1 (5 bases). Sample: naive CD4+ T cells sorted from blood. Indicated subset: CD45RA+ positively selected. Here the CDR3 DNA reads TGCGCCAGCAGCCAAGTGGGGCTCAGTGGCTACACCTTC. It encodes CASSQVGLSGYTF.